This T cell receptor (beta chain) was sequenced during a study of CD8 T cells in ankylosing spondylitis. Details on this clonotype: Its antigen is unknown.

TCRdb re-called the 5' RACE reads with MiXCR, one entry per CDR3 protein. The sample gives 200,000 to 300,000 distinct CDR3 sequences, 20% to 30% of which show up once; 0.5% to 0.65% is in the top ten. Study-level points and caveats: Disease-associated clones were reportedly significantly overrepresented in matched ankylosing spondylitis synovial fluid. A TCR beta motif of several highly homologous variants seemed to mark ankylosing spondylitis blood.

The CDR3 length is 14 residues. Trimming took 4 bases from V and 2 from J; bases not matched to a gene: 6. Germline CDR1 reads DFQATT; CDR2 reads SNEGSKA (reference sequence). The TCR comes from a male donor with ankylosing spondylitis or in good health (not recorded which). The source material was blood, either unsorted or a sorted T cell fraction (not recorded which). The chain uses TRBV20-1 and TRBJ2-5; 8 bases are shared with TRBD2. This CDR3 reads CSATGGGSQETQYF. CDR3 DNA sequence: TGCAGTGCTACCGGGGGGGGTTCACAAGAGACCCAGTACTTC.